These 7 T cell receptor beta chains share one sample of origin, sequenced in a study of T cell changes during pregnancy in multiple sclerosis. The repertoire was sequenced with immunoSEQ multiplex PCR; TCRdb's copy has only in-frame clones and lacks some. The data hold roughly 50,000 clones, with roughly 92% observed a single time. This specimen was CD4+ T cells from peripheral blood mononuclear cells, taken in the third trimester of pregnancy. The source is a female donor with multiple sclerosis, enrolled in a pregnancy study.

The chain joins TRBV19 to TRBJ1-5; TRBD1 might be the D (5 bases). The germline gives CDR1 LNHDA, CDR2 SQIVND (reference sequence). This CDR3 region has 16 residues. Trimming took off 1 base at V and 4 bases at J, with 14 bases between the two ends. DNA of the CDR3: TGTGCCAGTAGTATAGGTTCGGCAGGGAGGAATCAGCCCCAGCATTTT. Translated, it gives CASSIGSAGRNQPQHF. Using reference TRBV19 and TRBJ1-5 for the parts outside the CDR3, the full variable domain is DGGITQSPKYLFRKEGQNVTLSCEQNLNHDAMYWYRQDPGQGLRLIYYSQIVNDFQKGDIAEGYSVSREKKESFPLTVTSAQKNPTAFYLCASSIGSAGRNQPQHFGDGTRLSIL.

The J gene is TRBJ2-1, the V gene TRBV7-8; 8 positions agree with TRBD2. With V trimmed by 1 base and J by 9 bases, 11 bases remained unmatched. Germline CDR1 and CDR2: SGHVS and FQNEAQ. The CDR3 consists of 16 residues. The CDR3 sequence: CASSLGPGLDLIEQFF. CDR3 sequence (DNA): TGTGCCAGCAGCTTAGGCCCGGGACTAGATCTTATTGAGCAGTTCTTC. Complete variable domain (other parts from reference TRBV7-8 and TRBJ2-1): GAGVSQSPRYKVAKRGQDVALRCDPISGHVSLFWYQQALGQGPEFLTYFQNEAQLDKSGLPSDRFFAERPEGSVSTLKIQRTQQEDSAVYLCASSLGPGLDLIEQFFGPGTRLTVL.

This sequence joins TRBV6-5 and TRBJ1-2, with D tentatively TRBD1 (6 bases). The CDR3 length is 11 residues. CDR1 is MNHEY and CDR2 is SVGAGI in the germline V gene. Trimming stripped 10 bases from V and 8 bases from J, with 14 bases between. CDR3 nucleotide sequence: TGTGCCACCTACTCAGGGGCCGGCTACACCTTC. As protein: CATYSGAGYTF.

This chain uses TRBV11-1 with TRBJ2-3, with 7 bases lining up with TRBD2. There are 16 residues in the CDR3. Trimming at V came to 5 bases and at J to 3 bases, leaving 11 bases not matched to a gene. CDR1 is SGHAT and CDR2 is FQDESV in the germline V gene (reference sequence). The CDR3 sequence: CASSPNRDYPTDTQYF. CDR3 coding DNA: TGTGCCAGCAGCCCCAACCGGGACTACCCAACAGATACGCAGTATTTT.

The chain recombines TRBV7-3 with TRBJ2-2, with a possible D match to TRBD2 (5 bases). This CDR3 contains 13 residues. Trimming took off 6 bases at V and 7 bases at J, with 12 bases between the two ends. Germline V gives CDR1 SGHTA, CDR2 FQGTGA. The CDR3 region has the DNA TGTGCCAGCAGGGACCCGGGGTTCGGGGAGCTGTTTTTT. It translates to CASRDPGFGELFF.

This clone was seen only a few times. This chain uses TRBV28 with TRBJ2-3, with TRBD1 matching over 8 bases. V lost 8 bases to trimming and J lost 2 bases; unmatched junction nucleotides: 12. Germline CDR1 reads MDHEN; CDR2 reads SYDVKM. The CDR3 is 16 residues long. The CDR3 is CASRLTGAYTTDTQYF. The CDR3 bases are TGTGCCAGCCGCTTGACAGGGGCCTATACCACAGATACGCAGTATTTT.

The CDR3 loop reads CASSLRGRFYEQYF. CDR3 nucleotides: TGTGCCAGCAGCTTACGGGGGAGATTCTACGAGCAGTACTTC. The chain joins TRBV11-1 to TRBJ2-7; TRBD2 is a possible D gene (6 bases). Germline-derived CDR1 and CDR2 are SGHAT and FQDESV (reference sequence). The CDR3 extends over 14 amino acids. Trimming stripped 2 bases from V and 3 bases from J, with 11 bases between. The whole variable domain, filled in from reference TRBV11-1 and TRBJ2-7, reads EAEVAQSPRYKITEKSQAVAFWCDPISGHATLYWYRQILGQGPELLVQFQDESVVDDSQLPKDRFSAERLKGVDSTLKIQPAELGDSAMYLCASSLRGRFYEQYFGPGTRLTVT.